This record concerns one T cell receptor (beta chain) sequence. Its antigen is still unknown. This record belongs to a study of shared clonotypes between healthy human individuals. Across the study: Three plates were used per donor for CD4 naive, three for CD4 memory, two for CD8 naive and one for CD8 memory. Regarding the study as a whole: Among the subsets, naive ones generally showed larger estimated richness than memory ones.

Splitting of each subset's genomic DNA was done evenly across several immunoSEQ plates. Sequencing used immunoSEQ multiplex PCR; TCRdb keeps in-frame clones, though not all of them. In the table there are 730,000 or so clones, 60% to 80% of which are singletons. V shed 1 base and J 1 base; nucleotides not matched to a gene: 7. The CDR3 has 17 amino acids. Germline lookup yields CDR1 SGHRS and CDR2 YFSETQ. CD4+ cells yielded CD45RA+ naive and CD45RA-negative memory subsets. This chain joins TRBV5-1 and TRBJ2-2; TRBD2 matches at 7 bases. The origin of this receptor is a woman in her 30s in good health. Source material: memory CD4+ T cells sorted from blood. Sample subset: CD45RA-negative fraction. The chain's CDR3 is CASSLSLAGENTGELFF. Written as DNA, the CDR3 is TGCGCCAGCAGCTTGAGTCTTGCGGGAGAGAACACCGGGGAGCTGTTTTTT.